This T cell receptor (beta chain) stems from a study of shared clonotypes between healthy human individuals. Findings and caveats of the study: Memory subsets had estimated richness that was generally smaller than that of naive subsets.

TCRdb's table, derived via immunoSEQ multiplex PCR, lists solely in-frame clones and lacks some. The table shows around 2,000,000 clones, with around 95% occurring only once. As for this clone: Antigen: not known.

The CDR3 spans 14 residues. V lost 6 bases, J lost 7 bases, and 7 bases stayed unmatched. In germline, CDR1 is SNHLY, CDR2 FYNNEI. The sequence derives from a man aged 18 to 30 in good health. The sequenced sample was naive CD4+ T cells sorted from blood. Subset indicated: CD45RA+ positively selected. J is TRBJ1-5 and V is TRBV2, with 9 bases matching TRBD1. CDR3 in amino acids: CASSPGTGSQPQHF. CDR3 coding DNA: TGTGCCAGCAGCCCCGGGACAGGGTCACAGCCCCAGCATTTT.